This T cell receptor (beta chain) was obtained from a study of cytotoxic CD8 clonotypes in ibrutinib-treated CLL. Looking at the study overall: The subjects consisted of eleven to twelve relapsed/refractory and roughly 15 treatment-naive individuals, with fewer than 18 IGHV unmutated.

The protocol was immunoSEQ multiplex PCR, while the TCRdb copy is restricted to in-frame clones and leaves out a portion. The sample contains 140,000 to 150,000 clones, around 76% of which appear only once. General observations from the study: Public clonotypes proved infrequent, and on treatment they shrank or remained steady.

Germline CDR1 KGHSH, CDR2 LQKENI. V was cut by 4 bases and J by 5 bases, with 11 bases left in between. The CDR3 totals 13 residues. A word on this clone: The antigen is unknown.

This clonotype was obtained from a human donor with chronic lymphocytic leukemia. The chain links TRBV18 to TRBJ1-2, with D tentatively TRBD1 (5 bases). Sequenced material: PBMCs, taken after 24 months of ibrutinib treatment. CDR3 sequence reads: CASSQNPGYGYTF. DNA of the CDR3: TGTGCCAGCTCACAGAATCCAGGGTATGGCTACACCTTC.